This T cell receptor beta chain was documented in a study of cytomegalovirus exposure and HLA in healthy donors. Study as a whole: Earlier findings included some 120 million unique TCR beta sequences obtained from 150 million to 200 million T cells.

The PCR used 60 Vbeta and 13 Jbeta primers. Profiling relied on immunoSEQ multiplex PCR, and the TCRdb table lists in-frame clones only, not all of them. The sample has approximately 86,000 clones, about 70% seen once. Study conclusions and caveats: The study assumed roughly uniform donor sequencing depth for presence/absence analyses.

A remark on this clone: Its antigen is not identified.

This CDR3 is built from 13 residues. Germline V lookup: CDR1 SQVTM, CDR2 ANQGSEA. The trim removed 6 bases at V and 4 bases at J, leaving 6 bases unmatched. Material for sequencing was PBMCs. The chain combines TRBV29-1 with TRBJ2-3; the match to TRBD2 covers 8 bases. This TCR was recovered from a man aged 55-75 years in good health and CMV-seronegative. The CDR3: CSVSAGASDTQYF. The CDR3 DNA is TGCAGCGTGTCAGCGGGAGCTTCAGATACGCAGTATTTT.